This is a list of T cell receptor beta chains from one sample in a study of blood T cells in healthy people across ages. MiXCR was run by TCRdb on the 5' RACE reads, yielding one entry per CDR3 protein. The repertoire holds about 780,000 distinct CDR3 sequences, with around two thirds as singletons. The sample consisted of blood. The receptors derive from a young man in good health. Each CDR3 is given with its conserved first and last residue. The order of the fields is clone size, D gene, J gene, V gene, CDR3 DNA, CDR3 protein. D genes are given only for firm matches. The listing skips clone size in some rows; elsewhere it reads once, few, many or a size class.

few . TRBJ2-1 TRBV6-2/TRBV6-3 TGTGCCAGCCTTGGGGGCAATGAGCAGTTCTTC CASLGGNEQFF
few . TRBJ2-5 TRBV6-6 TGTGCCAGCCAGGACCGAGAGACCCAGTACTTC CASQDRETQYF
few TRBD1 TRBJ2-1 TRBV6-2/TRBV6-3 TGTGCCAGCAGTTCGCCCGGGACAGGGTCCTTATTTAGGGGGGATCCGCGGCAGTTCTTC CASSSPGTGSLFRGDPRQFF
. . TRBJ2-5 TRBV27 TGTGCCAGCGGATTGACAGGAGAAGAGACCCAGTACTTC CASGLTGEETQYF
. . TRBJ2-1 TRBV21-1 TGTGCCAGCACCCGAGGGGAGAACAACAATGAGCAGTTCTTC CASTRGENNNEQFF
. . TRBJ2-6 TRBV5-1 TGCGCCAGCAGCACGACTAATGCTGGGGCCAACGTCCTGACTTTC CASSTTNAGANVLTF
. . TRBJ2-1 TRBV9 TGTGCCAGCAGCGTAGATCGACCAGTTTCTACCAAACTCAGCAGATTCTTC CASSVDRPVSTKLSRFF
. TRBD1 TRBJ2-2 TRBV9 TGTGCCAGCAGCGGCCCCGGACAGGGACGAACCGGGGAGCTGTTTTTT CASSGPGQGRTGELFF
once TRBD2 TRBJ2-1 TRBV6-2/TRBV6-3 TGTGCCAGCAGGCCCTTGGGACTAGACCTCGCTGAGCAGTTCTTC CASRPLGLDLAEQFF
. . TRBJ2-7 TRBV12-3/TRBV12-4 TGTGCCAGCAGCAATCCCGGGGGGACAGCGACCGACGAGCAGTACTTC CASSNPGGTATDEQYF
. . TRBJ2-4 TRBV7-2 TGTGCCAGCAGCTTAGTGCCTTTTTTGGACAGCACCAAAAACATTCAGTACTTC CASSLVPFLDSTKNIQYF
. . TRBJ1-2 TRBV7-9 TGTGCCAGCAGCTCCCCGGGACGCTATGGCTACACCTTC CASSSPGRYGYTF
few . TRBJ2-3 TRBV29-1 TGCAGCGTTGAACTCGCAGGGCCAGATACGCAGTATTTT CSVELAGPDTQYF
. . TRBJ2-3 TRBV20-1 TGCAGTGCCCCAGAAAGCACAGATACGCAGTATTTT CSAPESTDTQYF
. . TRBJ2-7 TRBV25-1 TGTGCCAGCAGTGCTCCCCGCGCAGCCTCCTACGAGCAGTACTTC CASSAPRAASYEQYF
. . TRBJ1-5 TRBV20-1 TGCAGTGCTAGAGCGGCAGGGCGTTTTCAGCCCCAGCATTTT CSARAAGRFQPQHF
. TRBD1 TRBJ2-7 TRBV3-1 TGTGCCAGCAGCCCTGACAGGGTCTACCACGAGCAGTACTTC CASSPDRVYHEQYF
. . TRBJ2-3 TRBV20-1 TGCAGTGCTAGAGAGGTAGATTTCTCAGATACGCAGTATTTT CSAREVDFSDTQYF
. TRBD2 TRBJ2-2 TRBV2 TGTGCCAGCAGAATTACTAGCGGGGGGGCCGGGGAGCTGTTTTTT CASRITSGGAGELFF
few . TRBJ2-7 TRBV28 TGTGCCAGCAGGCACAGGGAAAACGAGCAGTACTTC CASRHRENEQYF
. . TRBJ1-1 TRBV4-3 TGCGCCAGCAGCCAAGAAGCAGGGGCCTCGGTGAACACTGAAGCTTTCTTT CASSQEAGASVNTEAFF
. . TRBJ2-5 TRBV20-1 TGCAGTGCTAGAGTCCGGGGCGCGGGAGAGACCCAGTACTTC CSARVRGAGETQYF
few . TRBJ2-5 TRBV25-1 TGTGCCAGCAGTGAATACCGGGGTCGGGGGATCCAAGAGACCCAGTACTTC CASSEYRGRGIQETQYF
. . TRBJ2-7 TRBV20-1 TGCAGTGCCAACGGCCCGGTATACGAGCAGTACTTC CSANGPVYEQYF
few TRBD2 TRBJ2-1 TRBV20-1 TGCAGTGCTGGCTCCGGGACTAGGTATGGCAATGAGCAGTTCTTC CSAGSGTRYGNEQFF
. . TRBJ1-1 TRBV27 TGTGCCAGCAGTTTATCACCCCGTGGGGCAGGGAACACTGAAGCTTTCTTT CASSLSPRGAGNTEAFF
. . TRBJ1-5 TRBV6-5 TGTGCCAGCAGCCTTAGCCAGGGGCACCAGCCCCAGCATTTT CASSLSQGHQPQHF
. TRBD1 TRBJ1-1 TRBV12-3/TRBV12-4 TGTGCCAGCAGTTTTACAGGGGGCGAACGAGCTTTCTTT CASSFTGGERAFF
. TRBD2 TRBJ2-7 TRBV3-1 TGTGCCAGCAGCCAGGTTCCCTTCGGGGGGGCCTACGAGCAGTACTTC CASSQVPFGGAYEQYF
. . TRBJ2-1 TRBV9 TGTGCCAGCAGCGTAGTGGGGATCCCCTACAATGAGCAGTTCTTC CASSVVGIPYNEQFF
. . TRBJ1-2 TRBV6-2/TRBV6-3 TGTGCCAGCAGTTACCGGGAGGAGGGCTACACCTTC CASSYREEGYTF
. . TRBJ1-2 TRBV20-1 TGCAGTGCTTACCGACCAGGAAATAGCTATGGCTACACCTTC CSAYRPGNSYGYTF
few . TRBJ1-6 TRBV3-1 TGTGCCAGCAGCCAAGTCCGCGGTACGGGTTCACCCCTCCACTTT CASSQVRGTGSPLHF
many . TRBJ2-1 TRBV20-1 TGCAGTGCTAGGCGACCTCAATCGAATGAGCAGTTCTTC CSARRPQSNEQFF
. . TRBJ2-2 TRBV27 TGTGCCAGCAGGTTGTACACCGGGGAGCTGTTTTTT CASRLYTGELFF
. TRBD2 TRBJ2-1 TRBV6-6 TGTGCCAGCAGTCCACCGACTAGCGGGGGGGCCGGGGAGCAGTTCTTC CASSPPTSGGAGEQFF
. TRBD1 TRBJ2-1 TRBV5-1 TGCGCCAGCAGCTTGACAGGGGCAACCTCTCGGAATGAGCAGTTCTTC CASSLTGATSRNEQFF
. . TRBJ2-1 TRBV9 TGTGCCAGCAGCGTAGCCAGTACTTTCGGTGAGCAGTTCTTC CASSVASTFGEQFF
. . TRBJ2-1 TRBV6-2/TRBV6-3 TGTGCCAGCATCGAGAGGGGGGACTTGTGGAATGAGCAGTTCTTC CASIERGDLWNEQFF
. . TRBJ2-4 TRBV12-3/TRBV12-4 TGTGCCAGCACCCTGGGGAACATTCAGTACTTC CASTLGNIQYF
. . TRBJ1-6 TRBV7-9 TGTGCCAGCAGCCGGGACGTCAATAGTTCACCCCTCCACTTT CASSRDVNSSPLHF
once . TRBJ1-1 TRBV12-3/TRBV12-4 TGTGCCTGCAGTAGCGAGGGACGGTCTTACACTGAAGCTTTCTTT CACSSEGRSYTEAFF
. . TRBJ2-1 TRBV29-1 TGCAGCGTTGAAAGAGATGGGAGTGAGCAGTTCTTC CSVERDGSEQFF
. TRBD2 TRBJ2-5 TRBV28 TGTGCCAGCAGTCCCCCCTGGGCGGGAGTACAAGAGACCCAGTACTTC CASSPPWAGVQETQYF
. . TRBJ1-1 TRBV3-1 TGTGCCAGCACCCGTACGGGACATCAGAACACTGAAGCTTTCTTT CASTRTGHQNTEAFF
. . TRBJ2-6 TRBV5-6 TGTGCCAGCAGCTTAAGGGCTGGGGCCAACGTCCTGACTTTC CASSLRAGANVLTF
. . TRBJ2-3 TRBV6-2/TRBV6-3 TGTGCCAGCAGTTTCGACTACCCGACTGATACGCAGTATTTT CASSFDYPTDTQYF
. . TRBJ2-7 TRBV4-3 TGCGCCAGCAGCCAAGGCGTACGGCAGGGGACCTACGAGCAGTACTTC CASSQGVRQGTYEQYF
. . TRBJ2-6 TRBV7-9 TGTGCCAGCAGCTTAGGATTCGGCTGGGCCAACGTCCTGACTTTC CASSLGFGWANVLTF
. . TRBJ2-7 TRBV28 TGTGCCAGCAGCCCCCTGGGTTTCTCCTACGAGCAGTACTTC CASSPLGFSYEQYF
. . TRBJ2-1 TRBV20-1 TGCGGTGCTGACAGCCCCTGGGGGCGGGACTCCTACAATGAGCAGTTCTTC CGADSPWGRDSYNEQFF
. . TRBJ1-2 TRBV12-3/TRBV12-4 TGTGCCAGCAGTTCCCGTCGGGAGACTAACTATGGCTACACCTTC CASSSRRETNYGYTF
. TRBD2 TRBJ2-5 TRBV12-3/TRBV12-4 TGTGCCAGCAGTTTACTAGCGGGGTGGGGGACCCAGTACTTC CASSLLAGWGTQYF
. . TRBJ2-5 TRBV12-3/TRBV12-4 TGTGCCAGCAGTGCCCGGACTCTTCCGGCCCATGAGCAGTACTTC CASSARTLPAHEQYF